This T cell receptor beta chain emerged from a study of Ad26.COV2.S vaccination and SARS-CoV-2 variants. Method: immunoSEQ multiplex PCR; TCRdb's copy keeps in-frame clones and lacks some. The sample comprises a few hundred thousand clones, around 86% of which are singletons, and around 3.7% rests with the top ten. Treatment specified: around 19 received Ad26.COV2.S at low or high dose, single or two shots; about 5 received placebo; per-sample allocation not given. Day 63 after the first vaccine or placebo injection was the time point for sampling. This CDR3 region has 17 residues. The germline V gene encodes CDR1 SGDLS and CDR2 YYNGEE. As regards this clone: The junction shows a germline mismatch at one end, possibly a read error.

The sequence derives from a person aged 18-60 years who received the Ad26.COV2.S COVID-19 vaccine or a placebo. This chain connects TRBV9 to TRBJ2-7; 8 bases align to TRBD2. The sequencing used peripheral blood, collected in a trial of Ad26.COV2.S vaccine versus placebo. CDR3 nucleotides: TGTGCCCGCAGCGTCGGGGGGGGGAGACTAGGCCCCCACGAGCAGTACTTC. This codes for CARSVGGGRLGPHEQYF.